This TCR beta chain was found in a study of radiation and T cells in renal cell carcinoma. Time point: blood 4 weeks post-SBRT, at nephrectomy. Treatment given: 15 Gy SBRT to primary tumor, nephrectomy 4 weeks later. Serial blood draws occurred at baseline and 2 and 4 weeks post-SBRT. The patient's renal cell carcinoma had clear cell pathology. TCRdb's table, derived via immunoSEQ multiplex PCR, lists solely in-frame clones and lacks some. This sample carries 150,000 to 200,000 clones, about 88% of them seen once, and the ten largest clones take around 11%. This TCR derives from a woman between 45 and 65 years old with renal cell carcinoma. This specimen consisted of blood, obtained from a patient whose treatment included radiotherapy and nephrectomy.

Here the CDR3 DNA reads TGTGCCAGCAGTGACAATTACTATGGCTACACCTTC. Residues: CASSDNYYGYTF. The J gene is TRBJ1-2, the V gene TRBV25-1; no clear D. Trimming pared 3 bases from V and 3 bases from J, leaving 5 bases between. There are 12 residues in the CDR3. CDR1 is MGHDK, CDR2 SYGVNS, per germline.